These 21 T cell receptor beta chains came from one sample sequenced in a study of blood T cell repertoires in COVID-19. TCRdb's copy holds only in-frame clones and misses some; the assay was immunoSEQ multiplex PCR. This repertoire shows 450,000 or so clones, 85% to 90% found once; its top ten account for roughly 0.92%. Sequences were obtained from peripheral blood. The receptors shown here come from a man aged 18 to 35 with COVID-19, enrolled during active disease.

The chain is built from TRBV3-1 (or the pseudogene TRBV3-2) and TRBJ2-5; 10 bases are shared with TRBD2. In germline, CDR1 is LGHDT, CDR2 YNNKEL (reference sequence). The CDR3 is 21 amino acids. Germline trimming cut 4 bases from V and 0 bases from J; bases unmatched to any gene: 20. The CDR3 DNA follows: TGTGCCAGCAGCCCAAAGCGGGGAAAAGCGCTAGCGGGGGAGAACCAAGAGACCCAGTACTTC. Its protein is CASSPKRGKALAGENQETQYF.

This chain uses TRBV5-1 with TRBJ2-2; 7 nucleotides agree with TRBD1. This CDR3 has 14 amino acids. Trimming removed 0 bases from V and 4 bases from J; junction bases left unmatched: 0. Looked up from germline, CDR1 is SGHRS and CDR2 is YFSETQ. The CDR3 DNA is TGCGCCAGCAGCTTGGGGGACAGCACCGGGGAGCTGTTTTTT. This sequence encodes CASSLGDSTGELFF. Based on the CDR3 plus reference TRBV5-1 and TRBJ2-2, the full variable domain is KAGVTQTPRYLIKTRGQQVTLSCSPISGHRSVSWYQQTPGQGLQFLFEYFSETQRNKGNFPGRFSGRQFSNSRSEMNVSTLELGDSALYLCASSLGDSTGELFFGEGSRLTVL.

This chain joins TRBV19 and TRBJ2-4; D is ambiguous. Germline V gives CDR1 LNHDA, CDR2 SQIVND (reference sequence). The CDR3 is 13 amino acids. V lost 3 bases and J lost 6, with 9 bases in between. CDR3 in DNA: TGTGCCAGTAGTATTACGACTTTAAACATTCAGTACTTC. It translates to CASSITTLNIQYF.

This chain links TRBV29-1 with TRBJ1-2; D not certain. The length of the CDR3 is 11 residues. CDR1 and CDR2 from the germline V gene are SQVTM and ANQGSEA. Trimming pared 7 bases from V and 6 bases from J, leaving 12 bases between. CDR3 nucleotide sequence: TGCAGCGCTACTCCTGGAGATGGCTACACCTTC. Its protein product is CSATPGDGYTF.

The rearrangement uses TRBV24-1 and TRBJ2-2; TRBD1 is a possible D gene (5 bases). CDR1 KGHDR and CDR2 SFDVKD come from the germline V gene. Trimming cost V 5 bases and J 9 bases, with 15 bases left between them. CDR3 length: 14 residues. CDR3 in amino acids: CATSARQGIRELFF. DNA for the CDR3: TGTGCCACCAGTGCTCGGCAGGGAATCCGGGAGCTGTTTTTT.

J is TRBJ2-3 and V is TRBV5-1; perhaps TRBD2 as D (6 bases). V lost 3 bases and J 6 bases, leaving 11 bases between the germline ends. The CDR3 is 13 amino acids. Germline-derived CDR1 and CDR2 are SGHRS and YFSETQ. The CDR3 loop is CASSSPRGDTQYF. The CDR3, as DNA: TGCGCCAGCAGCTCGCCCCGGGGGGATACGCAGTATTTT.

The rearrangement joins TRBV6-5 to TRBJ1-1, with D perhaps TRBD1 (6 bases). Trimming stripped 10 bases from V and 4 bases from J, with 16 bases between. CDR1 is MNHEY and CDR2 is SVGAGI in the germline V gene. The CDR3 extends over 13 amino acids. The CDR3 DNA sequence: TGTGCCACCCAATACAGGGTGGGCACTGAAGCTTTCTTT. It codes for CATQYRVGTEAFF.

V and J are TRBV6-1 and TRBJ1-2; D not resolved. The length of the CDR3 is 13 residues. Trimming pared 3 bases from V and 4 bases from J, leaving 9 bases between. Germline CDR1 reads MNHNS; CDR2 reads SASEGT. In nucleotides, the CDR3 is TGTGCCAGCAGTGACGGGGTGAGCTATGGCTACACCTTC. It yields the protein CASSDGVSYGYTF.

V gene TRBV13 combines with J gene TRBJ1-6; D is undetermined. The CDR3 covers 14 residues. CDR1 and CDR2 (germline): PRHDT, FYEKMQ (reference sequence). V was shortened by 5 bases and J by 0 bases, with 5 bases between the two germline ends. CDR3 sequence: CASSESSYNSPLHF. CDR3 sequence (DNA): TGTGCCAGCAGCGAGAGCTCCTATAATTCACCCCTCCACTTT.

The chain links TRBV6-5 to TRBJ2-5, with TRBD2 matching over 9 bases. V dropped 2 bases and J dropped 7; count of bases not matched to a gene: 8. This CDR3 has 15 residues. From germline, CDR1 is MNHEY and CDR2 SVGAGI. The CDR3 DNA reads TGTGCCAGCAGTTACGGCCTAGCGGGGCCCGGGACCCAGTACTTC. This codes for CASSYGLAGPGTQYF.

The chain joins TRBV4-1 to TRBJ2-2; D unresolved. Germline lookup yields CDR1 MGHRA and CDR2 YSYEKL. Trimming took off 0 bases at V and 13 bases at J, with 15 bases between the two ends. CDR3 length equals 14 residues. The CDR3 loop is CASSQDVTVPWLFF. In nucleotides, the CDR3 is TGCGCCAGCAGCCAAGATGTTACTGTTCCTTGGCTGTTTTTT.

This clone came up once. This chain connects TRBV6-5 to TRBJ1-2, with 7 bases that match TRBD1. From germline, CDR1 is MNHEY and CDR2 SVGAGI. The junction had 1 base not matched to a gene; V was cut back by 0 bases and J by 6 bases. The length of the CDR3 is 13 residues. The CDR3 coding sequence is TGTGCCAGCAGTTACTCGACAGGGAATGGCTACACCTTC. Translated, it gives CASSYSTGNGYTF.

The chain recombines TRBV10-2 with TRBJ1-4; TRBD1 matches at 9 bases. J was trimmed by 4 bases and V by 4 bases; bases with no gene match: 4. The CDR3 runs to 15 residues. The germline gives CDR1 WSHSY, CDR2 SAAADI. As DNA, the CDR3 is TGCGCCAGCAGTGGTGGGACAGGGATTAATGAAAAACTGTTTTTT. The encoded protein is CASSGGTGINEKLFF.

This clone appeared once. The J gene is TRBJ1-2, the V gene TRBV19; 8 bases line up with TRBD1. With V trimmed by 8 bases and J by 6 bases, 5 bases remained unmatched. CDR3 length equals 12 residues. CDR1 and CDR2 (germline): LNHDA, SQIVND (reference sequence). The CDR3 protein is CASQTGGNGYTF. The CDR3 DNA sequence: TGTGCCAGTCAAACAGGGGGGAATGGCTACACCTTC. Full variable domain (missing parts from reference TRBV19 and TRBJ1-2): DGGITQSPKYLFRKEGQNVTLSCEQNLNHDAMYWYRQDPGQGLRLIYYSQIVNDFQKGDIAEGYSVSREKKESFPLTVTSAQKNPTAFYLCASQTGGNGYTFGSGTRLTVV.

V and J are TRBV28 and TRBJ2-4; no reliable D call. Germline V gene data show CDR1 as MDHEN and CDR2 as SYDVKM. This CDR3 comprises 13 residues. V was trimmed by 4 bases and J by 4 bases, leaving 8 bases between them. The CDR3 DNA follows: TGTGCCAGCAGTTCATACACAAAAAACATTCAGTACTTC. Translation gives CASSSYTKNIQYF.

The chain recombines TRBV2 with TRBJ2-1, with D perhaps TRBD2 (6 bases). Germline V gene lookup returns CDR1 SNHLY and CDR2 FYNNEI. The CDR3 is 14 amino acids. The V and J ends lost 2 bases and 9 bases respectively, with 14 bases between them. CDR3 DNA sequence: TGTGCCAGCAGTGAAAATCCCGACGGGAGTGAGCAGTTCTTC. Translation: CASSENPDGSEQFF.

This clone was picked up one time. The chain joins TRBV19 to TRBJ2-7; 8 positions match TRBD2. Germline V gene sequence: CDR1 LNHDA, CDR2 SQIVND (reference sequence). The CDR3 contains 14 residues. V was pared by 7 bases and J by 3 bases, with 8 bases of the junction left unmatched. Here the CDR3 DNA reads TGTGCCAGTATGAGCACGGGGGGGATCTACGAGCAGTACTTC. Its translation is CASMSTGGIYEQYF.

V gene TRBV5-1 combines with J gene TRBJ2-1, with 8 bases identical to TRBD1. Germline CDR1 reads SGHRS; CDR2 reads YFSETQ. Losses at the gene ends were 6 bases for V and 6 bases for J; bases not matched to a gene: 8. The CDR3 extends over 14 amino acids. The CDR3 sequence: CASNDGTGGNEQFF. The CDR3 region has the DNA TGCGCCAGCAACGACGGGACAGGAGGCAATGAGCAGTTCTTC.

The chain has TRBV4-1 and TRBJ2-1, with D unresolved. V gave up 2 bases and J gave up 4 bases, with 9 bases separating them. CDR1 MGHRA and CDR2 YSYEKL come from the germline V gene. The CDR3 totals 14 residues. The chain's CDR3 is CASSQSTSYNEQFF. The DNA for the CDR3 is TGCGCCAGCAGCCAATCCACAAGTTACAATGAGCAGTTCTTC.

DNA of the CDR3: TGTGCCATCGAGGGCGGGGGGGCCTACAATGAGCAGTTCTTC. This codes for CAIEGGGAYNEQFF. The chain carries TRBV10-3 and TRBJ2-1; TRBD2 aligns across 9 bases. The CDR3 spans 14 residues. With 8 bases clipped from V and 2 bases from J, the junction kept 4 bases outside the gene matches. CDR1 and CDR2 from the germline V gene are ENHRY and SYGVKD.

The chain is built from TRBV7-9 and TRBJ2-2; 13 nucleotides match TRBD2. Unmatched junction bases numbered 5, after V lost 5 bases and J lost 5 bases. The V gene's germline CDR1 is SEHNR and CDR2 FQNEAQ (reference sequence). The CDR3 spans 16 residues. The CDR3 spells CASSPTSGRETGELFF. For the CDR3, the DNA is TGTGCCAGCAGCCCAACTAGCGGGAGGGAAACCGGGGAGCTGTTTTTT.